This T cell receptor beta chain came from a study of cytomegalovirus exposure and HLA in healthy donors. A remark on this clone: Its antigen is unidentified.

Primers included in the PCR were 60 Vbeta and 13 Jbeta primers. Assay used: immunoSEQ multiplex PCR; TCRdb lists only in-frame clones, some missing. The sample has about 120,000 clones, over 65% seen once. General study points: Later analysis indicated greater clonal expansion among HLA-associated TCR beta chains than among equally common other chains. In presence/absence analyses, roughly uniform sequencing depth across donors was assumed. Researchers catalogued 164 TCR beta chains as cytomegalovirus-associated.

The CDR3 spans 10 residues. V gave up 6 bases and J gave up 11 bases, with 7 bases separating them. Germline V lookup: CDR1 SNHLY, CDR2 FYNNEI. The rearrangement links TRBV2 to TRBJ1-4, with D perhaps matching TRBD1 (5 bases). The source material was PBMCs. This clonotype was sampled from a middle-aged woman in good health and CMV-seropositive. The CDR3 DNA reads as TGTGCCAGCAGAGCAGGGAAACTGTTTTTT. This codes for CASRAGKLFF.